The source of this T cell receptor beta chain is a study of T cells in Graves' hyperthyroidism and ophthalmopathy. General study results and limits: Ophthalmopathy and stable hyperthyroidism were told apart by a 13 V-J model. Researchers found most expanded thyroid clonotypes above 0.001 in blood as well.

Graves' hyperthyroidism showing no ophthalmopathy progression within 18 months was considered stable. Thyroid ultrasound, orbital computed tomography, clinical symptoms, and serum thyroxine and TRAb underpinned diagnoses. Trimming cost V 5 bases and J 6 bases, with 16 bases left between them. Per germline, CDR1 SEHNR and CDR2 FQNEAQ (reference sequence). The CDR3 is 14 amino acids. Amplified TCR beta CDR3 regions came from RNA transcripts. First-round RT-PCR with HTBI primers amplified the TCR CDR3 region. Each CDR3 protein gets one entry after TCRdb re-called the multiplex PCR reads with MiXCR. The profile covers about 480,000 distinct CDR3 sequences, with 13% to 15% appearing a single time and about 17% taken by the ten largest. Remarks on this clonotype: What it binds is unknown.

The TCR sequence derives from a young woman with Graves' hyperthyroidism. The sample taken for sequencing was blood. This chain uses TRBV7-9 with TRBJ1-2; tentative D call: TRBD1 (6 bases). The DNA of the CDR3 is TGTGCCAGCAGCCAAGTATCCGGGGGCCATGGCTACACCTTC. It codes for CASSQVSGGHGYTF.